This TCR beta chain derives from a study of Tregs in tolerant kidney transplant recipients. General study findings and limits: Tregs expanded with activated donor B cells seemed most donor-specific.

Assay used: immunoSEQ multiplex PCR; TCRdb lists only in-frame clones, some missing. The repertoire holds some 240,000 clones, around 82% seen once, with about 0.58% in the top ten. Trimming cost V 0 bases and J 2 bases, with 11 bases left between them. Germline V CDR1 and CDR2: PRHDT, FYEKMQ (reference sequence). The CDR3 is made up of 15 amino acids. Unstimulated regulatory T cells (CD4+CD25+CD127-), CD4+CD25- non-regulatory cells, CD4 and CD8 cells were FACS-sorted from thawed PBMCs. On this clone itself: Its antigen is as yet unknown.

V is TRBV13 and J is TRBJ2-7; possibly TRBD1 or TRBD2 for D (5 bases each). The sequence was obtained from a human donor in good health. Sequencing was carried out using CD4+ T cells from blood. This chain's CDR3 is CASSLGGTDTYEQYF. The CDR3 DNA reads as TGTGCCAGCAGCTTAGGAGGGACGGACACCTACGAGCAGTACTTC.